Listed below are T cell receptor beta chains from one sample, sequenced in a study of blood T cell repertoires in COVID-19. Using immunoSEQ multiplex PCR, the repertoire was profiled, and TCRdb retains in-frame clones only, with some absent. The data show about 310,000 clones, 80% to 90% seen once. Input material: peripheral blood. These receptors were obtained from a woman aged 45 to 65 who had recovered from COVID-19. Each CDR3 is given with its conserved first and last residue. Each record gives: V gene, clone size, D gene, J gene, CDR3 DNA, CDR3 protein. A D gene is named only where the DNA matches it firmly. Clone size is shown for a subset of rows, as once, few, many or a class of expanded clone.

TRBV7-2	.	.	TRBJ2-3	TGTGCCAGCAGCTTAGAAGTAGCTAGCACAGATACGCAGTATTTT	CASSLEVASTDTQYF
TRBV7-2	.	TRBD1	TRBJ1-1	TGTGCCAGCAGAATGGGTTCGTGGGACAGGAACACTGAAGCTTTCTTT	CASRMGSWDRNTEAFF
TRBV4-3	.	.	TRBJ2-2	TGCGCCAGCAGCCAAGGGCAGAACGGGGAGCTGTTTTTT	CASSQGQNGELFF
TRBV28	.	.	TRBJ2-3	TGTGCCAGCATGGGAGGGGGGGCCGTAGATACGCAGTATTTT	CASMGGGAVDTQYF
TRBV5-1	once	TRBD1	TRBJ1-1	TGCGCCAGCAGCTTGCCCGGACAGGGGGCTGAAGCTTTCTTT	CASSLPGQGAEAFF
TRBV5-1	.	TRBD1	TRBJ1-5	TGCGCCAGCAGCCAGGGGGTAAATCAGCCCCAGCATTTT	CASSQGVNQPQHF
TRBV19	.	.	TRBJ1-2	TGTGCCAGTAGTATAGCCAGTTATGGCTACACCTTC	CASSIASYGYTF
TRBV5-6	.	TRBD1	TRBJ1-4	TGTGCCAGCAGCTTCCGACAGGGAACTAATGAAAAACTGTTTTTT	CASSFRQGTNEKLFF
TRBV28	.	.	TRBJ2-6	TGTGCCAGCAGTTCCGATTGGGCGAGCTCTGGGGCCAACGTCCTGACTTTC	CASSSDWASSGANVLTF
TRBV4-1	once	.	TRBJ1-5	TGCGCCAGCAGCCAAGATCATGGGGGCAGATCCGCACTACGTCAGCCCCAGCATTTT	CASSQDHGGRSALRQPQHF
TRBV7-2	.	.	TRBJ2-5	TGTGCCAGCAGCTTACTAGCGACGTACCAAGAGACCCAGTACTTC	CASSLLATYQETQYF
TRBV18	once	.	TRBJ2-6	TGTGCCAGCTCACCAAACAGCCAAGCCTCTGGGGCCAACGTCCTGACTTTC	CASSPNSQASGANVLTF
TRBV7-6	.	.	TRBJ2-3	TGTGCCAGCAGCTCGGGATGGGGAACTTTAAGCGCAGATACGCAGTATTTT	CASSSGWGTLSADTQYF
TRBV6-2/TRBV6-3	once	.	TRBJ2-1	TGTGCCAGCAGTCCACAGGACAATGAGCAGTTCTTC	CASSPQDNEQFF
TRBV6-1	.	.	TRBJ1-3	TGTGCCAGCAGTGAAACAGGGAGGGACACCATATATTTT	CASSETGRDTIYF
TRBV11-3	few	TRBD2	TRBJ2-5	TGTGCCAGCAGCTTGGTAGCGGGGGGACAAGAGACCCAGTACTTC	CASSLVAGGQETQYF
TRBV5-1	.	TRBD1	TRBJ1-4	TGCGCCAGCAGCTTAGGGACAGTAAATGAAAAACTGTTTTTT	CASSLGTVNEKLFF
TRBV7-9	.	TRBD2	TRBJ2-1	TGTGCCAGCAGCTCACGCGGACTAGCGGGAATTTTCGACAATGAGCAGTTCTTC	CASSSRGLAGIFDNEQFF
TRBV7-2	.	TRBD1	TRBJ2-1	TGTGCCAGCAGCTTCCAGGGGGCGATGGGGGAGCAGTTCTTC	CASSFQGAMGEQFF
TRBV27	once	.	TRBJ1-3	TGTGCCAGCAGTTTATGGGCAGCTGGAAACACCATATATTTT	CASSLWAAGNTIYF
TRBV10-1	few	.	TRBJ1-4	TGCGCCAGCAGTGTACCGGAGGACGGGGATATTAATGAAAAACTGTTTTTT	CASSVPEDGDINEKLFF
TRBV7-9	.	.	TRBJ2-6	TGTGCCAGCAGCTTCTCTGTCTCTGGGGCCAACGTCCTGACTTTC	CASSFSVSGANVLTF
TRBV5-5	.	.	TRBJ2-5	TGTGCCAGCAGCTTGGACAGGCAAGAGACCCAGTACTTC	CASSLDRQETQYF
TRBV5-1	few	TRBD2	TRBJ2-1	TGCGCCAGCAGCGCACCGTCTAGCGGGGGCGGCTACAATGAGCAGTTCTTC	CASSAPSSGGGYNEQFF
TRBV28	.	TRBD2	TRBJ2-5	TGTGCCAGCAGTTCATATCGACTAGCGGGAGAAAAAGAGACCCAGTACTTC	CASSSYRLAGEKETQYF
TRBV2	.	TRBD1	TRBJ2-2	TGTGCCACCACCTCGGACAGGGGAGGCACCGGGGAGCTGTTTTTT	CATTSDRGGTGELFF
TRBV12-3/TRBV12-4	.	.	TRBJ2-7	TGTGCCAGCAGAAAACAGGGTGGCTACGAGCAGTACTTC	CASRKQGGYEQYF
TRBV4-3	few	TRBD2	TRBJ2-7	TGCGCCAGCAGCCAAGGTCCCGGGGGGGCCAGCTCCTACGAGCAGTACTTC	CASSQGPGGASSYEQYF
TRBV7-2	.	.	TRBJ2-7	TGTGCCAGCAGCTTATTCGGACAGACCTACGAGCAGTACTTC	CASSLFGQTYEQYF
TRBV7-2	.	.	TRBJ1-6	TGTGCCAGCAGCTGGACAATACCGGGTGATTCACCCCTCCACTTT	CASSWTIPGDSPLHF
TRBV4-3	.	TRBD2	TRBJ2-1	TGCGCCAGCAGCCCCCGACTAGCTGGGAATGAGCAGTTCTTC	CASSPRLAGNEQFF
TRBV28	.	.	TRBJ2-2	TGTGCCAGCAGTTCGGGGGGCTTGAACACCGGGGAGCTGTTTTTT	CASSSGGLNTGELFF
TRBV2	.	.	TRBJ2-6	TGTGCCAGCAGTCGGTTGGTATCCGGGGCCAACGTCCTGACTTTC	CASSRLVSGANVLTF
TRBV27	.	.	TRBJ2-1	TGTGCCAGCAGTTTACTCTCCAGACTCTACAATGAGCAGTTCTTC	CASSLLSRLYNEQFF
TRBV9	few	TRBD1	TRBJ1-2	TGTGCCAGCAGCGTACAGGGGGACCGCGATGGCTACACCTTC	CASSVQGDRDGYTF
TRBV4-3	.	.	TRBJ1-2	TGCGCCAGCAGCCACCGCCCGGAGGGAGGGTATGGCTACACCTTC	CASSHRPEGGYGYTF
TRBV6-5	.	TRBD2	TRBJ2-5	TGTGCCAGCAGTTACTCACCGACGGGACTAGCGAAGGCTCACTTC	CASSYSPTGLAKAHF
TRBV10-3	.	TRBD1	TRBJ1-2	TGTGCCATCAGTGGGACAGGCCAAGATGGCTACACCTTC	CAISGTGQDGYTF
TRBV4-3	.	TRBD2	TRBJ2-1	TGCGCCAGCAGCCAAGATGCTAGCGGGGGGAGGGATGAGCAGTTCTTC	CASSQDASGGRDEQFF
TRBV11-1	.	.	TRBJ2-5	TGTGCCAGCAGTTCCCATGACAGATATGGAGAGACCCAGTACTTC	CASSSHDRYGETQYF
TRBV13	once	.	TRBJ2-1	TGTGCCAGCAGCGCTGGACAATACAATGAGCAGTTCTTC	CASSAGQYNEQFF
TRBV20-1	.	.	TRBJ2-5	TGCAGTGCTAGTCGACAGCAAGAGACCCAGTACTTC	CSASRQQETQYF
TRBV6-6	.	.	TRBJ2-7	TGTGCCAGCTCCTGGTCCAGGGCCTACGAGCAGTACTTC	CASSWSRAYEQYF
TRBV28	.	TRBD1	TRBJ1-2	TGTGCCAGCAGTCCGGGACAGGAGAACTATGGCTACACCTTC	CASSPGQENYGYTF
TRBV28	.	TRBD1	TRBJ1-1	TGTGCCAGCAGACCGACAGGGAGCTATGGGGCTAGAGCTGAAGCTTTCTTT	CASRPTGSYGARAEAFF
TRBV7-2	.	TRBD1	TRBJ2-7	TGTGCCAGCAGCCAAGACAGGGGGCAGCCCTACGAGCAGTACTTC	CASSQDRGQPYEQYF
TRBV27	.	.	TRBJ1-1	TGTGCCAGCAGTTTGTCCGGGGGGACAACTGAAGCTTTCTTT	CASSLSGGTTEAFF
TRBV7-9	few	TRBD1	TRBJ2-7	TGTGCCAGCAGCCCTGGGACAGGGGCCTACGAGCAGTACTTC	CASSPGTGAYEQYF